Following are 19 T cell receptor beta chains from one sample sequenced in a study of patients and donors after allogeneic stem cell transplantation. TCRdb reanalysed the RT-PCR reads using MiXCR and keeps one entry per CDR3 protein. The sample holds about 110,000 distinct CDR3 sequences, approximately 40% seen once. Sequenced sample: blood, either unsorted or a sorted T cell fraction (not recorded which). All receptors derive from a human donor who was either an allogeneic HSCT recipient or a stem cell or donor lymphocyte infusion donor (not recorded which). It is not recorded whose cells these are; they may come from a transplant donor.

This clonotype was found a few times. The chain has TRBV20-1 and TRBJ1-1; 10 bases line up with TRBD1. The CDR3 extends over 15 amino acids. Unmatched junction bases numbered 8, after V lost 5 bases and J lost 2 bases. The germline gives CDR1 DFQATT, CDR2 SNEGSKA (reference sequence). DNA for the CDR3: TGCAGTGCTTTCGAGGGGGACAGGGGTAACACTGAAGCTTTCTTT. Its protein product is CSAFEGDRGNTEAFF.

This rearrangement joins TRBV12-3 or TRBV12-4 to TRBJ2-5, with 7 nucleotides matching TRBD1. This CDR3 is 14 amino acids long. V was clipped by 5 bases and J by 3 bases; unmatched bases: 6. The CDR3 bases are TGTGCCAGCAGTCGGGACAGTGAGGAAGAGACCCAGTACTTC. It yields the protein CASSRDSEEETQYF.

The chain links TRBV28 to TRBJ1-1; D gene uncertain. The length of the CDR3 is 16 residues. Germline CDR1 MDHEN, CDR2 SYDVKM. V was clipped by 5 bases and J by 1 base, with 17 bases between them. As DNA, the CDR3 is TGTGCCAGCAGTACCAAATCGACACCTCGGAACACTGAAGCTTTCTTT. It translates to CASSTKSTPRNTEAFF.

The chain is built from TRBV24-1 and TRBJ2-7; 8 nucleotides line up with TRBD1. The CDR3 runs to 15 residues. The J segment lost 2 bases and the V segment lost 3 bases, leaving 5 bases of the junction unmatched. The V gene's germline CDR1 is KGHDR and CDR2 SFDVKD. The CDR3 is CATSDPGQEPYEQYF. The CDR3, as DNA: TGTGCCACCAGTGATCCGGGACAGGAACCCTACGAGCAGTACTTC.

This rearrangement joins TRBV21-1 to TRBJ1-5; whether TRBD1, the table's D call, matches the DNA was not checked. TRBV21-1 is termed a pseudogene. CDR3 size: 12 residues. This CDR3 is CASRDLRLAQHF. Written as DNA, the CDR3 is TGTGCCAGCCGGGATTTGAGATTGGCCCAGCATTTT.

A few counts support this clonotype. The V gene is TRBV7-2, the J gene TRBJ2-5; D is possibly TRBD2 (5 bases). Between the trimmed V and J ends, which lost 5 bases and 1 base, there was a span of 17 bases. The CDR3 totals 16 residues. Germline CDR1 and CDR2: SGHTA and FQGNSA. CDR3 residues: CASSPWYAAGQETQYF. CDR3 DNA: TGTGCCAGCAGCCCATGGTATGCCGCGGGCCAAGAGACCCAGTACTTC.

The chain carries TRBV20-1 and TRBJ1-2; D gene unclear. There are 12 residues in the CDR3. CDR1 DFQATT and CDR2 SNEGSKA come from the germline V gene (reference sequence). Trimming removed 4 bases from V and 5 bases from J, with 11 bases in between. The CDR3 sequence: CSATRPAYGYTF. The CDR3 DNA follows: TGCAGTGCTACCCGACCCGCTTATGGCTACACCTTC.

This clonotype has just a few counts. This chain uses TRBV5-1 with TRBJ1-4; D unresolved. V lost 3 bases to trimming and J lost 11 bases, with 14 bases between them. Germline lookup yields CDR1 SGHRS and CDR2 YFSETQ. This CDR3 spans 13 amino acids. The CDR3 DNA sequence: TGCGCCAGCAGCTCCGGACTCCGTGAGAAACTGTTTTTT. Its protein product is CASSSGLREKLFF.

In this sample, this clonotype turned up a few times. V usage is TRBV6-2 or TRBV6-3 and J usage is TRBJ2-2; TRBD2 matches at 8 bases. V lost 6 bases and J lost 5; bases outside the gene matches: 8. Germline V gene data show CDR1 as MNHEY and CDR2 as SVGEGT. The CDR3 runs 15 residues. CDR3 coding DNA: TGTGCCAGCAGAAGAGCGGGAGTGGGGACCGGGGAGCTGTTTTTT. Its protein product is CASRRAGVGTGELFF.

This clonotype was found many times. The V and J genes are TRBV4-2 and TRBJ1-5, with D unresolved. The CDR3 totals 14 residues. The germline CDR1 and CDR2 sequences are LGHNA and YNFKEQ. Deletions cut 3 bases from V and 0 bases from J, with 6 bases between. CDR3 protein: CASSHLYSNQPQHF. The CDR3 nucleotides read TGTGCCAGCAGCCATTTATATAGCAATCAGCCCCAGCATTTT.

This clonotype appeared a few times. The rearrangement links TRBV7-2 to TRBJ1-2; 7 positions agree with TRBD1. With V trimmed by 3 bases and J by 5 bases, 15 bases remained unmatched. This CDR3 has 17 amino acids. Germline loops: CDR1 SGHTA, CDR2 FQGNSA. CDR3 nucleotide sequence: TGTGCCAGCAGCTTTGACCGACTGGGACAGAGGCTTTATGGCTACACCTTC. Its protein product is CASSFDRLGQRLYGYTF.

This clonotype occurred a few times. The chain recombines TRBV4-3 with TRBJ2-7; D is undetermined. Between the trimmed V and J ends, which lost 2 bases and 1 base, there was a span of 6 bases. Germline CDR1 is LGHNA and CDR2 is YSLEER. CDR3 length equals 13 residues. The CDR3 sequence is CASSQQVSYEQYF. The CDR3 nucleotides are TGCGCCAGCAGCCAACAGGTTTCCTACGAGCAGTACTTC.

This CDR3 reads CASSPPRALAYEQYF. CDR3 in DNA: TGTGCCAGCAGTCCCCCCCGGGCCCTAGCCTACGAGCAGTACTTC. The rearrangement links TRBV28 to TRBJ2-7; D ambiguous. V dropped 5 bases and J dropped 2 bases, with 16 bases sitting between them. The germline gives CDR1 MDHEN, CDR2 SYDVKM. The CDR3 is made up of 15 amino acids.

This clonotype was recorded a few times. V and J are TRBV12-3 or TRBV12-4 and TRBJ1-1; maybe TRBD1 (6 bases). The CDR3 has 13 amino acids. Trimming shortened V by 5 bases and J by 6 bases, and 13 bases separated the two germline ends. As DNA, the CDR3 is TGTGCCAGCAGTCATTACCGGACAGCTGAAGCTTTCTTT. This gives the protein CASSHYRTAEAFF.

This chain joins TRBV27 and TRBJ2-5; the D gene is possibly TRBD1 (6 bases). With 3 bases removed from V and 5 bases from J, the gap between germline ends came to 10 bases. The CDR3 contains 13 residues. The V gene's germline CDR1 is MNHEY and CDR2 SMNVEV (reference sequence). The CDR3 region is CASSFQRGETQYF. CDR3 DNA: TGTGCCAGCAGTTTTCAGAGGGGGGAGACCCAGTACTTC.

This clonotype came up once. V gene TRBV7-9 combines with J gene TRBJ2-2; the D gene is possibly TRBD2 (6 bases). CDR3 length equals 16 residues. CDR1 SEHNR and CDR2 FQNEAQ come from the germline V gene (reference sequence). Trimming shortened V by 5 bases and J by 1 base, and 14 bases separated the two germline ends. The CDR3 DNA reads TGTGCCAGCAGCCCGACGGGACTTCTGAACACCGGGGAGCTGTTTTTT. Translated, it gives CASSPTGLLNTGELFF. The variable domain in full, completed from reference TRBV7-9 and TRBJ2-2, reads DTGVSQNPRHKITKRGQNVTFRCDPISEHNRLYWYRQTLGQGPEFLTYFQNEAQLEKSRLLSDRFSAERPKGSFSTLEIQRTEQGDSAMYLCASSPTGLLNTGELFFGEGSRLTVL.

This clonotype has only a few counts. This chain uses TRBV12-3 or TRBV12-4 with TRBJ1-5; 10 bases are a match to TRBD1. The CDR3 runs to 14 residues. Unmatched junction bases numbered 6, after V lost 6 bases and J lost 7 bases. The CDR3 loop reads CASRAGTGEQPQHF. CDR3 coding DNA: TGTGCCAGCAGGGCCGGGACAGGGGAACAGCCCCAGCATTTT.

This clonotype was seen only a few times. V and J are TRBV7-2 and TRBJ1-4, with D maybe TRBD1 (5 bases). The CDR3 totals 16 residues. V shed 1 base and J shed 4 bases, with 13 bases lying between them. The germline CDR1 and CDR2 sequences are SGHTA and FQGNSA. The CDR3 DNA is TGTGCCAGCAGCTTAGGGGGCCGTCGGTTTAATGAAAAACTGTTTTTT. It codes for CASSLGGRRFNEKLFF.

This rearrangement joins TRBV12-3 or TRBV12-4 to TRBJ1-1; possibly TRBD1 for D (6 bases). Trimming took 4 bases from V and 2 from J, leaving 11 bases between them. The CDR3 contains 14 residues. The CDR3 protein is CASSSGTPNTEAFF. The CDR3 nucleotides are TGTGCCAGCAGTTCCGGGACACCTAACACTGAAGCTTTCTTT.